The 9 T cell receptor beta chains reported below all come from one sample, sequenced in a study of PD-1 blockade in mismatch repair-deficient tumors (dated by TCRdb to 2016 to 2017). The library came from the immunoSEQ multiplex PCR assay. TCRdb's version of the immuneACCESS table is confined to in-frame rearrangements and falls short of the full clone set. An unresolved V gene accounts for under half of the shortfall where checked; the remainder is of unknown origin. Across this sample there are about 40,000 clones, with 79% seen only once. Clones ranked in the top ten supply 22% of the sample. The sequenced sample was peripheral blood, obtained 4 weeks after starting pembrolizumab. These receptors were taken from an adult with mismatch repair-deficient cancer.

The chain recombines TRBV10-2 with TRBJ1-1; maybe TRBD1 (5 bases). The V gene's germline CDR1 is WSHSY and CDR2 SAAADI. This CDR3 comprises 13 residues. V was cut by 7 bases and J by 5 bases, with 14 bases left in between. CDR3 bases: TGCGCCAGCAATAAAGAACAGGAAACTGAAGCTTTCTTT. Protein sequence: CASNKEQETEAFF.

V and J are TRBV5-1 and TRBJ2-6; the D gene is possibly TRBD2 (6 bases). The V gene lost 5 bases and the J gene lost 0 bases, with 9 bases spanning the gap. Germline lookup yields CDR1 SGHRS and CDR2 YFSETQ. The CDR3 runs 15 residues. CDR3 residues: CASSSGGSGANVLTF. The CDR3 coding sequence is TGCGCCAGCAGTTCCGGGGGCTCTGGGGCCAACGTCCTGACTTTC.

V and J are TRBV19 and TRBJ2-1, with a tentative D call TRBD2 (7 bases). The CDR3 is made up of 12 amino acids. Trimming took off 6 bases at V and 9 bases at J, with 12 bases between the two ends. The germline CDR1 and CDR2 sequences are LNHDA and SQIVND (reference sequence). The CDR3 bases are TGTGCCAGTAGCCTAGGGGGGGTTGAGCAGTTCTTC. Translation: CASSLGGVEQFF.

The sample holds one count of this clone. The chain joins TRBV27 to TRBJ2-5; TRBD2 aligns across 11 bases. The ends lost 2 bases at V and 4 bases at J; junction bases unmatched: 9. The CDR3 is 17 residues long. Germline CDR1 MNHEY, CDR2 SMNVEV (reference sequence). The DNA of the CDR3 is TGTGCCAGCAGTTTAGGTCTAGCGGGAGGACTGGGAGAGACCCAGTACTTC. Translated: CASSLGLAGGLGETQYF.

The rearrangement uses TRBV5-4 and TRBJ1-2; D is ambiguous. Germline CDR1 and CDR2: SGHNT and YYREEE (reference sequence). Deletions cut 2 bases from V and 8 bases from J, with 25 bases between. The CDR3 extends over 17 amino acids. The CDR3 bases are TGTGCCAGCAGCTTTGGCTCCCCTATAGCCCCTGGGATGGGCTACACCTTC. Amino acid sequence: CASSFGSPIAPGMGYTF.

Here the CDR3 reads CASSSDGWPPTGTDNEQFF. As DNA, the CDR3 is TGTGCCAGCAGCTCAGACGGATGGCCCCCCACAGGGACCGACAATGAGCAGTTCTTC. V usage is TRBV11-2 and J usage is TRBJ2-1; D is perhaps TRBD1 (6 bases). Between the trimmed V and J ends, which lost 4 bases and 5 bases, there was a span of 27 bases. The germline gives CDR1 SGHAT, CDR2 FQNNGV. There are 19 residues in the CDR3.

The gene calls are TRBV5-1 and TRBJ1-2; no firm D call. This CDR3 spans 13 amino acids. With 2 bases removed from V and 8 bases from J, the gap between germline ends came to 13 bases. Germline V gene sequence: CDR1 SGHRS, CDR2 YFSETQ. CDR3 DNA sequence: TGCGCCAGCAGCTTCGACCCCCGAGCGGGCTACACCTTC. Protein: CASSFDPRAGYTF.

V gene TRBV15 combines with J gene TRBJ2-7; 8 nucleotides line up with TRBD1. The CDR3 is 15 amino acids. Looked up from germline, CDR1 is LNHNV and CDR2 is YYDKDF (reference sequence). Trimming cost V 0 bases and J 7 bases; bases outside gene matches: 8. DNA of the CDR3: TGTGCCACCAGCAGAGATTTACAGGGGGAACGAGAGCAGTACTTC. This codes for CATSRDLQGEREQYF. The complete variable domain, with remaining parts taken from reference TRBV15 and TRBJ2-7, reads DAMVIQNPRYQVTQFGKPVTLSCSQTLNHNVMYWYQQKSSQAPKLLFHYYDKDFNNEADTPDNFQSRRPNTSFCFLDIRSPGLGDTAMYLCATSRDLQGEREQYFGPGTRLTVT.

The genes are TRBV5-1 and TRBJ2-7; 13 bases are a match to TRBD2. Germline lookup yields CDR1 SGHRS and CDR2 YFSETQ. Trimming at V came to 4 bases and at J to 1 base, leaving 2 bases not matched to a gene. This CDR3 is 15 amino acids long. The CDR3 is CASSTGLAGSYEQYF. CDR3 DNA: TGCGCCAGCAGCACGGGACTAGCGGGGTCCTACGAGCAGTACTTC.